Sequencing of this T cell receptor beta chain was carried out in a study of cytomegalovirus exposure and HLA in healthy donors (dated by TCRdb to about 2017). For context, the study as a whole: An earlier analysis of approximately 590 of the donors reported 250 to 300 Gb of sequence data and about 100 million unique TCR beta sequences from 150 million to 200 million T cells. An early release covering around 630 HLA-typed donors comprised approximately 290 gigabases of sequencing data and roughly 85 million unique TCR sequences. The aim of the study was to test whether cataloging public T cell receptors could identify signatures of past pathogen exposure. In an earlier analysis of more than 550 of the donors, high-throughput TCR beta sequencing was used to judge whether each TCR beta V gene segment behaved as functional or pseudogenic. In the later analysis, no new phenotypic data were used to find candidate immune exposures; instead, reliance was placed on TCR beta sequences and their occurrence across donors. Donor age, sex, ethnicity and CMV serostatus were collected together with the repertoire data. A later genetic analysis used genome-wide SNP genotypes for about three fifths of the 666 donors, treating that subset as a discovery cohort. A later analysis re-analyzed previously published TCR beta repertoires from 500 to 700 donors and added high-resolution HLA genotyping to study TCR occurrence patterns. Of the approximately 400 genotyped donors, more than 75% were placed in the genetic ancestry cluster associated with self-reported Caucasian donors. Besides the first cohort of around 670 subjects, a separate validation cohort made up of roughly 120 different subjects was used. Among 300 to 500 genotyped donors of the cohort, an average of approximately 200,000 unique TCR beta nucleotide sequences was sequenced per donor, of which 15% to 20% were non-productive. The study combined high-throughput TCR immunosequencing, statistical association of individual TCRs with disease status, and machine learning to predict cytomegalovirus infection status. Using immunosequencing, the study profiled T cell repertoires from 640 or so subjects and related those repertoires to cytomegalovirus serostatus. The number of donors typed differed by locus, with 629-630 for A, B, C, DRB1 and DQB1, around 560 for DQA1, approximately 570 for DPA1, and about 450 for DPB1. Because of strong linkage in the cohort, four or five DR-DQ haplotypes were treated as single units for association and clustering. Both class I and class II loci were covered by HLA typing, at four-digit resolution. Every discovery cohort repertoire had been produced on one sequencing platform.

Concerning this clone itself: The antigen it binds to is not known. It has no much larger one-base neighbor in the sample; base qualities were not kept.

The cohort was made up of approximately 670 healthy bone marrow donors. At the time of sampling, all cohort members were nominally healthy, though unrecorded immune exposures were likely present. The donor tested CMV seronegative, placing the donor among the 350 to 400 seronegative members of the cohort. Each donor provided a peripheral blood sample, and peripheral blood mononuclear cells were used for TCR beta sequencing. Genomic DNA was extracted from the blood cell samples with the Qiagen DNeasy Blood Extraction Kit. The V end gives up 4 bases and the J end 6 bases, leaving 11 bases in the junction not matched to a gene. The CDR3 goes from the cysteine to the phenylalanine over 16 residues. The CDR3 DNA has 48 bases and is translated from base 1. As encoded in the germline V gene, CDR1 is MGHDK while CDR2 is SYGVNS. Libraries came from the immunoSEQ multiplex PCR assay. For the multiplex PCR, a mixture combining 60 forward primers for TCR Vbeta segments and 13 reverse primers for TCR Jbeta segments was used. Amplification of the CDR3 region of rearranged TCR beta genes was performed with a multiplex PCR assay on genomic DNA. The amplified TCR beta libraries were sequenced on the Illumina HiSeq System as 87-base-pair reads. As for how the authors treated the data: Across the 666 repertoires, a later analysis counted 80 million or so unique TCR beta chains, roughly 11 million of which were shared by at least two donors. To remove PCR and sequencing errors, raw reads were error-corrected and collapsed into unique sequences using a nearest-neighbor algorithm that merged closely related sequences. CDR3 sequences were aligned to IMGT reference sequences to assign V, D and J gene segments. For a sequence to be retained, at least a six-nucleotide match to both a V gene segment and a J gene segment was required. Rearrangements were classified as productive when the CDR3 lacked stop codons and remained in frame with V and J, and all other rearrangements were classified as non-productive. CDR3 was defined by IMGT convention, running from the second conserved V-encoded cysteine to the conserved J-encoded phenylalanine. The earlier analysis of around 640 of the donors excluded sequences that lacked an unambiguous match to a single V gene segment. An earlier analysis of several hundred of the donors called V segments functional above 56.7% productive rearrangements and segregating when the between-donor standard deviation exceeded 5%. A statistical classification framework was developed to diagnose cytomegalovirus status using the catalog of TCR beta chain sequences. A later analysis assigned V and J genes by comparing TCR nucleotide sequences with IMGT/GENE-DB human TR gene sequences. In a later analysis, CDR3 sequences and most-parsimonious VDJ recombination scenarios were assigned using the TCRdist pipeline. In a later analysis, each TCR beta chain was defined by its CDR3 amino acid sequence together with its V-gene family, and reads without a unique V-gene family were excluded. To address suspected cross-contamination and a sequencing artifact, a later analysis removed a few hundred highly shared, low-generation-probability nucleotide sequences. In a later analysis, a clonal expansion index for each public chain was calculated from normalized within-repertoire ranks of inferred template counts. In a later analysis, generation probabilities were computed using a VDJ recombination model fitted to out-of-frame rearrangements, and the results were checked against IGoR. A later analysis scored TCR-TCR, TCR-HLA and TCR-CMV co-occurrence with hypergeometric tests, applying a repertoire-size bias correction to TCR pairs. In a later analysis, false discovery rates were estimated by permuting HLA or CMV assignments 20 times. In a later analysis, co-occurring TCRs were grouped using DBSCAN, and TCRdist sequence similarity was added for clustering within HLA-allele-positive subsets. Repertoires with fewer than 30,000 or more than 120,000 public chains were left out of co-occurrence clustering, as were about five repertoires with anomalous nucleotide sharing. TCRdb stores this immuneACCESS table with in-frame sequences only. Part of the clones is absent; in the studies checked, under half of the shortfall reflects unresolved V genes, and no reason is known for the rest. V, J and clone size derive from that table, while D and trimming were established from the DNA sequence. The sample profile shows 55,000 to 65,000 clones; over 70% of them were found once. Around 3.9% of the sample belongs to the ten largest clones.

Summary of the overall study and its limitations: In a later analysis, most CMV-associated TCR beta chains were found to appear HLA-restricted, with HLA associations seemingly driven largely by CMV exposure. Most TCR sequences were observed very rarely across donors, whereas some public TCRs were present in many individuals. A total of fewer than 200 TCR beta chains were listed by the study as associated with cytomegalovirus. CMV serostatus was the only immune exposure information available for the cohort. It was suggested by the authors that the approach could potentially be generalized to other disease states and immunological phenotypes. The cohort was sequenced for TCR beta chains only, and without alpha or paired-chain data the features that could be detected were limited. A cluster of highly shared sequence variants was judged likely to represent a technical artifact of the sequencing pipeline. Compared with equally common non-associated chains, HLA-associated TCR beta chains in a later analysis were more clonally expanded and had lower generation probabilities. When HLA alleles, especially DR and DQ, strongly co-occurred, attributing TCR associations to individual alleles was difficult. Presence/absence analyses assumed roughly uniform sequencing depth across donors, an assumption that may not hold. According to a later analysis, TCR association rates differed among HLA loci, with DRB1 alleles showing the most associated TCRs and HLA-C alleles showing the fewest. A later genetic analysis reported fewer N-insertions in productive TCRs among donors in an Asian-associated ancestry cluster than the roughly 620-donor mean. Broadly in line with IMGT annotations, most TCR beta V segments showed up in productive rearrangements about 87% or about 30% of the time in an earlier analysis of several hundred of the donors. The classifier was reported to diagnose cytomegalovirus status with high specificity and sensitivity in both the original and validation cohorts. Over 15 rarely observed V segments, including chromosome 9 orphons, were excluded from the earlier analysis of some 590 of the donors because counts were too low. Because HLA typing was missing for some donors at each locus, association tests included only the typed subset. A few of the identified cytomegalovirus-associated TCR beta chains were confirmed in vitro to be specific for cytomegalovirus antigens. The 87-base-pair reads could not distinguish some IMGT-functional V segments, including TRBV6-2 and TRBV6-3, so those segments were excluded. Linkage disequilibrium might explain the correlated functional status among segregating V segments, but an unknown experimental factor could not be ruled out. In a later analysis, several top co-occurrence clusters were reported to appear linked to parvovirus B19, influenza, CMV and Epstein-Barr virus. At a false discovery rate of 0.05, a later analysis linked 16,000 or so TCR beta sequences to specific HLA alleles. A further reported finding was that TCR beta sequences accurately predicted the HLA-A and HLA-B alleles for most subjects in the first cohort. A later genetic analysis associated a missense DCLRE1C variant with V-gene and J-gene trimming of TCR beta chains, and an independent cohort replicated the association.

The sequence joins TRBV25-1 to TRBJ2-2, and 7 bases in between align with TRBD1. Sequencing used PBMCs. The source of this sequence is a middle-aged woman in good health and CMV-seronegative. In nucleotide form, the sequence is TGTGCCAGCAGTGTAAACAGGGGCGGTTTCTCCGGGGAGCTGTTTTTT. Translated, it gives CASSVNRGGFSGELFF.